This T cell receptor (beta chain) was profiled in a study of CD8+CD57+ T cells in acquired aplastic anemia. Patients chosen for sequencing had shown CD8+CD57+ cell expansion by flow cytometry. All patients were therapy-naive when blood was sampled. Genomic DNA templated the TCR beta VDJ and CDR3 profiling. TCRdb passed the reads through MiXCR, listing each CDR3 protein once. The sample has approximately 170,000 distinct CDR3 sequences; roughly half are singletons. V was pared by 1 base and J by 5 bases, with 5 bases of the junction left unmatched. This CDR3 comprises 15 residues. Germline lookup yields CDR1 SEHNR and CDR2 FQNEAQ (reference sequence). Concerning this clonotype: Given a much more abundant clone one base away, this may be a read error.

This sequence originates from a human donor with aplastic anemia. The sample was sorted CD4+, CD8+, or CD8+CD57+ T cells (not recorded which) from PBMCs. The chain couples TRBV7-9 to TRBJ2-5; 9 bases map to TRBD2. CDR3 coding DNA: TGTGCCAGCAGCTTAGAGGGACTAGCAAATGAGACCCAGTACTTC. Translation: CASSLEGLANETQYF.